Below are 9 T cell receptor beta chains sequenced from a single sample in a study of T cell responses to AZD1222 COVID-19 vaccine. The data were produced by immunoSEQ multiplex PCR, yet TCRdb's version contains in-frame clones alone and is incomplete. Among roughly 110,000 clones listed, approximately 89% were seen once. Sequences were derived from peripheral blood, sampled on day 0 of AZD1222 vaccination. Receptors originate from an adult in good health.

V usage is TRBV3-1 (or the pseudogene TRBV3-2) and J usage is TRBJ1-1; TRBD1 might be the D (6 bases). V gave up 2 bases and J gave up 5 bases, with 6 bases separating them. Germline V gene lookup returns CDR1 LGHDT and CDR2 YNNKEL (reference sequence). The CDR3 extends over 12 amino acids. CDR3 residues: CASSQQGTEAFF. The CDR3 DNA reads as TGTGCCAGCAGCCAACAGGGGACTGAAGCTTTCTTT.

The V call is TRBV5-6, the J call TRBJ1-2; 9 bases fit TRBD1. The J segment lost 7 bases and the V segment lost 0 bases, leaving 1 base of the junction unmatched. The germline V gene has CDR1 SGHDT and CDR2 YYEEEE. This CDR3 comprises 13 residues. CDR3 residues: CASSLGDRVGYTF. The CDR3 coding sequence is TGTGCCAGCAGCTTGGGGGACAGGGTTGGCTACACCTTC.

This chain links TRBV12-3 or TRBV12-4 with TRBJ1-2, with TRBD1 as a possible D gene (5 bases). The length of the CDR3 is 13 residues. The V end lost 5 bases, the J end lost 6 bases, and 13 bases lay between the germline ends. CDR3 sequence reads: CASSPWDGNGYTF. The DNA for the CDR3 is TGTGCCAGCAGTCCCTGGGACGGTAATGGCTACACCTTC.

The chain combines TRBV2 with TRBJ2-3; 8 bases match TRBD2. The length of the CDR3 is 18 residues. The V gene's germline CDR1 is SNHLY and CDR2 FYNNEI. After removal of 6 bases from V and 0 bases from J, the junction contained 14 bases not matched to a gene. CDR3 coding DNA: TGTGCCAGCAGGGCCCTTTCCGGGGGGGCCCTCAGCACAGATACGCAGTATTTT. This translates into CASRALSGGALSTDTQYF. Variable domain in full (rest from reference TRBV2 and TRBJ2-3): EPEVTQTPSHQVTQMGQEVILRCVPISNHLYFYWYRQILGQKVEFLVSFYNNEISEKSEIFDDQFSVERPDGSNFTLKIRSTKLEDSAMYFCASRALSGGALSTDTQYFGPGTRLTVL.

The V and J genes are TRBV12-5 and TRBJ1-4, with D hard to call. The CDR3 runs 14 residues. V gave up 5 bases and J gave up 1 base, with 8 bases separating them. Looked up from germline, CDR1 is LGHNT and CDR2 is FRNRAP. The CDR3 DNA reads as TGTGCTAGTGGTCCAAGCAGAACTAATGAAAAACTGTTTTTT. Protein sequence: CASGPSRTNEKLFF.

V usage is TRBV5-1 and J usage is TRBJ1-5; D gene unclear. V lost 0 bases and J lost 1, with 5 bases in between. Looked up from germline, CDR1 is SGHRS and CDR2 is YFSETQ. This CDR3 region has 14 residues. The CDR3 reads CASSLENSNQPQHF. The CDR3, as DNA: TGCGCCAGCAGCTTGGAAAACAGCAATCAGCCCCAGCATTTT.

The V and J genes are TRBV9 and TRBJ1-3, with unresolved D. CDR1 and CDR2 (germline): SGDLS, YYNGEE. The V end was cut by 1 base, the J end by 0 bases, with 8 bases between. The CDR3 spans 15 residues. CDR3 residues: CASSVTEISGNTIYF. CDR3 nucleotides: TGTGCCAGCAGCGTAACAGAAATCTCTGGAAACACCATATATTTT.

The chain uses TRBV28 and TRBJ2-3, with D unresolved. The CDR3 covers 12 residues. V was trimmed by 2 bases and J by 6 bases, leaving 6 bases between them. From germline, CDR1 is MDHEN and CDR2 SYDVKM. This CDR3 reads CASSLNRDTQYF. The CDR3 coding sequence is TGTGCCAGCAGTTTAAATCGGGATACGCAGTATTTT.

The V call is TRBV7-9, the J call TRBJ2-7; 7 bases are a match to TRBD1. The CDR3 loop spans 15 amino acids. J gave up 2 bases and V 1 base, and 5 bases lay outside the gene matches. Germline CDR1 reads SEHNR; CDR2 reads FQNEAQ (reference sequence). DNA for the CDR3: TGTGCCAGCAGCTTAGGTGACAGGGATCCCTACGAGCAGTACTTC. Amino acids: CASSLGDRDPYEQYF.